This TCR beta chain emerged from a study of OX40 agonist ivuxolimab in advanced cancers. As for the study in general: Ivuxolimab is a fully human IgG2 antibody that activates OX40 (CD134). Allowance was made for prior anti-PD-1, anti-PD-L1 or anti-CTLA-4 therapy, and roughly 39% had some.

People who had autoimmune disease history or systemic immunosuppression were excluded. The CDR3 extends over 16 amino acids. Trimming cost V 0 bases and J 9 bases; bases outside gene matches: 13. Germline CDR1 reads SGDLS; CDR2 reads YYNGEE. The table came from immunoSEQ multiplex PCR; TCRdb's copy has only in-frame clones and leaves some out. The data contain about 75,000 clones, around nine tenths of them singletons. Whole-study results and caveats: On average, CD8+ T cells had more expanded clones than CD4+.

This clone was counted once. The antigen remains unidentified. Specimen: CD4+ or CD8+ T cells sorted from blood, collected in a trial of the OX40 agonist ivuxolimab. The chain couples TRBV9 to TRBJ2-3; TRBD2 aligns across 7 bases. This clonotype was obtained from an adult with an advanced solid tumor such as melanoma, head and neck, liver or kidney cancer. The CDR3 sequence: CASSVGSGVPQSTQYF. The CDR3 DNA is TGTGCCAGCAGCGTAGGGAGCGGGGTTCCACAGAGCACGCAGTATTTT.